This TCR beta chain derives from a study of breast tumors, draining lymph nodes, adjacent tissues. Broader study findings: The lymph node origin of tumor T cells was framed as consistent with a hypothesis, not demonstrated. Compared with lymph nodes, tumors were less diverse; compared with nontumor tissue, more. Findings are consistent with lymph node origin and intratumoral expansion of most tumor T cells. Tumor and nontumor repertoires were significantly more similar in luminal-like than in basal-like breast cancer.

Breast cancer patients provided tissue from their axillary draining lymph nodes. Using its own MiXCR run on the multiplex PCR reads, TCRdb lists one record per CDR3 protein. The data hold 130,000 or so distinct CDR3 sequences, with around 20% observed a single time. V was cut by 3 bases and J by 0 bases, with 10 bases left in between. The germline CDR1 and CDR2 sequences are SGHDN and FVKESK. This CDR3 has 15 amino acids. This clonotype has at least ten counts. As yet, its antigen is unknown. The chain has TRBV14 and TRBJ2-3, with D maybe TRBD2 (5 bases). Sequencing was done on a sample of axillary lymph node tissue. This receptor was taken from a female donor with breast cancer. Some clones in this sample may be carry-over from other donors' samples. The CDR3 DNA follows: TGTGCCAGCAGCCACCTACGGACTAGCACAGATACGCAGTATTTT. It encodes CASSHLRTSTDTQYF.